The 17 T cell receptor beta chains in this list originate from one sample, sequenced in a study of blood T cells in healthy people across ages. PCR was performed a second time for roughly 7 to 12 cycles using a sample-barcoded 5' primer and a J-beta primer mix. Via MiXCR, TCRdb re-called the 5' RACE reads, giving one row per CDR3 protein. The sample includes 1.5 million to 2 million distinct CDR3 sequences, 49% of them seen just once. The sequenced material came from blood. The receptors here all came from a woman aged 40 to 55 in good health.

V gene TRBV7-2 combines with J gene TRBJ1-2; D gene unclear. The CDR3 is 12 amino acids. Germline-derived CDR1 and CDR2 are SGHTA and FQGNSA. V dropped 0 bases and J dropped 9 bases, with 8 bases sitting between them. The CDR3 region is CASSLAGASYTF. For the CDR3, the DNA is TGTGCCAGCAGCTTAGCAGGAGCCAGCTACACCTTC. The full variable domain, rest sourced from reference TRBV7-2 and TRBJ1-2, is GAGVSQSPSNKVTEKGKDVELRCDPISGHTALYWYRQSLGQGLEFLIYFQGNSAPDKSGLPSDRFSAERTGGSVSTLTIQRTQQEDSAVYLCASSLAGASYTFGSGTRLTVV.

V and J are TRBV6-5 and TRBJ2-7; 7 bases line up with TRBD2. The better agreement between TRBJ2-5 and the DNA end casts doubt on the J call. CDR1 and CDR2 from the germline V gene are MNHEY and SVGAGI. The CDR3 spans 16 residues. Here the CDR3 DNA reads TGTGCCAGCAGTTTACTCGCGGGGGTTGGCCGAGAGACCCAGTACTTC. It encodes CASSLLAGVGRETQYF.

This clonotype was observed a handful of times. The genes are TRBV5-1 and TRBJ2-7, with D perhaps TRBD1 (6 bases). Germline V gene sequence: CDR1 SGHRS, CDR2 YFSETQ. Deletions cut 4 bases from V and 3 bases from J, with 20 bases between. The CDR3 has 16 amino acids. CDR3 in amino acids: CASSAGGPQGDYEQYF. CDR3 bases: TGCGCCAGCAGCGCCGGAGGCCCACAGGGCGACTACGAGCAGTACTTC.

The rearrangement joins TRBV7-2 to TRBJ2-3; no firm D call. Germline V lookup: CDR1 SGHTA, CDR2 FQGNSA. The length of the CDR3 is 14 residues. Trimming cost V 4 bases and J 6 bases, with 14 bases left between them. The CDR3 sequence: CASSSPGFIDTQYF. CDR3 bases: TGTGCCAGCAGCTCTCCCGGGTTCATTGATACGCAGTATTTT.

The gene calls are TRBV7-3 and TRBJ2-5; D gene ambiguous. The length of the CDR3 is 15 residues. The germline V gene encodes CDR1 SGHTA and CDR2 FQGTGA. The ends were cut back, 2 bases at V and 4 bases at J, with 14 bases in the middle. CDR3 in amino acids: CASSLGGPGRETQYF. In DNA, the CDR3 is TGTGCCAGCAGCTTAGGTGGGCCGGGCCGAGAGACCCAGTACTTC.

This clonotype has more than one count but fewer than ten. This chain links TRBV9 with TRBJ2-4; the D gene is possibly TRBD1 (5 bases). The DNA matches TRBJ2-7 better at its end, which makes the J call doubtful. The CDR3 is made up of 13 amino acids. Germline lookup yields CDR1 SGDLS and CDR2 YYNGEE. The CDR3 here is CASSADQGSEQYF. Here the CDR3 DNA reads TGTGCCAGCAGCGCGGATCAGGGAAGCGAGCAGTACTTC.

V usage is TRBV6-2 or TRBV6-3 and J usage is TRBJ2-7; 10 nucleotides match TRBD2. The CDR3 extends over 15 amino acids. Germline values: CDR1 MNHEY, CDR2 SVGEGT. J lost 5 bases, V lost 6 bases, and 10 bases had no gene match. The CDR3 DNA reads as TGTGCCAGCAGGGAAACTAGCGGGGTGTTCCACGAGCAGTACTTC. Translation gives CASRETSGVFHEQYF.

The genes are TRBV27 and TRBJ2-6; 7 bases are a match to TRBD1. The CDR3 covers 18 residues. V lost 8 bases and J lost 1; bases outside the gene matches: 14. Germline CDR1 MNHEY, CDR2 SMNVEV (reference sequence). CDR3 amino acids: CASSPFTGATSGANVLTF. CDR3 in DNA: TGTGCCAGCTCCCCATTTACAGGGGCCACGTCTGGGGCCAACGTCCTGACTTTC.

This clonotype was counted a few times. The gene calls are TRBV28 and TRBJ1-6; maybe TRBD1 (5 bases). V was trimmed by 6 bases and J by 7 bases, leaving 13 bases between them. CDR1 is MDHEN and CDR2 is SYDVKM in the germline V gene. CDR3 length equals 14 residues. CDR3 sequence reads: CASRAGFVNSPLHF. The CDR3 DNA reads as TGTGCCAGCAGGGCAGGGTTTGTCAATTCACCCCTCCACTTT.

V gene TRBV7-2 combines with J gene TRBJ2-7; D tentatively reads TRBD1 or TRBD2 (5 bases each). The better agreement between TRBJ2-4 and the DNA end casts doubt on the J call. The germline gives CDR1 SGHTA, CDR2 FQGNSA. The CDR3 runs 13 residues. The CDR3 region is CASILIGTNIQYF. In DNA, the CDR3 is TGTGCCAGCATCTTGATAGGGACAAACATTCAGTACTTC.

In its sample, this clonotype was seen a few times. The CDR3 loop reads CASSFNRDYNEQFF. The CDR3 bases are TGTGCCAGCAGCTTCAACAGGGACTACAATGAGCAGTTCTTC. The genes are TRBV7-2 and TRBJ2-1; TRBD1 might be the D (6 bases). The CDR3 loop spans 14 amino acids. Trimming shortened V by 3 bases and J by 3 bases, and 9 bases separated the two germline ends. CDR1 SGHTA and CDR2 FQGNSA come from the germline V gene.

The rearrangement uses TRBV12-3 or TRBV12-4 and TRBJ2-1, with D possibly being TRBD1 or TRBD2 (6 bases each). With 7 bases removed from V and 9 bases from J, the gap between germline ends came to 13 bases. CDR3 length equals 12 residues. CDR3 in amino acids: CASNTGAREQFF. For the CDR3, the DNA is TGTGCCAGCAACACGGGGGCGCGTGAGCAGTTCTTC.

The table lists this clonotype with a few counts. The chain combines TRBV12-5 with TRBJ2-7; possibly TRBD1 for D (5 bases). Trimming shortened V by 9 bases and J by 5 bases, and 20 bases separated the two germline ends. The germline gives CDR1 LGHNT, CDR2 FRNRAP. The CDR3 length is 14 residues. The CDR3 is CASSTGTSMNEQYF. CDR3 nucleotides: TGTGCTAGCTCCACAGGTACCTCCATGAACGAGCAGTACTTC.

Ten or more counts support this clonotype. This rearrangement joins TRBV5-1 to TRBJ2-3; 10 positions agree with TRBD2. Germline CDR1 reads SGHRS; CDR2 reads YFSETQ. Trimming cost V 0 bases and J 6 bases; bases outside gene matches: 4. This CDR3 has 15 amino acids. CDR3 sequence: CASSLELTSGDTQYF. CDR3 bases: TGCGCCAGCAGCTTGGAGCTGACTAGCGGGGATACGCAGTATTTT.

In its sample, this clonotype was seen a few times. The V gene is TRBV6-2 or TRBV6-3, the J gene TRBJ2-4; the match to TRBD1 covers 10 bases. The J call is in doubt because the DNA end fits TRBJ2-5 better. The CDR3 sequence is 15 residues long. CDR1 MNHEY and CDR2 SVGEGT come from the germline V gene. CDR3 amino acids: CASSYRGQGRETQYF. In DNA form, the CDR3 reads TGTGCCAGCAGTTACCGGGGACAGGGGCGAGAGACCCAGTACTTC.

This clonotype was detected a few times. V gene TRBV12-3 or TRBV12-4 combines with J gene TRBJ2-1; TRBD1 matches at 10 bases. The junction had 4 bases not matched to a gene; V was cut back by 6 bases and J by 5 bases. This CDR3 is built from 14 residues. CDR3 region: CASRLGQGNNEQFF. The DNA for the CDR3 is TGTGCCAGCAGATTGGGACAGGGGAACAATGAGCAGTTCTTC.

This clonotype has a single count. The V and J genes are TRBV2 and TRBJ2-5, with TRBD1 identical over 9 bases. Germline assignment: CDR1 SNHLY and CDR2 FYNNEI. The V segment lost 8 bases and the J segment 9 bases; nucleotides outside the gene matches: 16. The CDR3 is 15 amino acids. The DNA of the CDR3 is TGTGCCAGCTCCGGCGGACAGGGGCCTTCTTTCGCCCAGTACTTC. Translated: CASSGGQGPSFAQYF. The full variable domain, completed using reference TRBV2 and TRBJ2-5, is EPEVTQTPSHQVTQMGQEVILRCVPISNHLYFYWYRQILGQKVEFLVSFYNNEISEKSEIFDDQFSVERPDGSNFTLKIRSTKLEDSAMYFCASSGGQGPSFAQYFGPGTRLLVL.